This is a list of T cell receptor beta chains from one sample in a study of T cells in Graves' hyperthyroidism and ophthalmopathy. TCRdb passed the multiplex PCR reads through MiXCR, listing each CDR3 protein once. The sample includes roughly 500,000 distinct CDR3 sequences, approximately 25% seen only once; the top ten take roughly 10%. What was sequenced was blood. The origin of the receptors is a woman in her 30s with Graves' ophthalmopathy. Both conserved end residues are part of each CDR3. The order of the fields is V gene, D gene, J gene, clone size, CDR3 protein, CDR3 DNA. A D gene is named only where the DNA matches it firmly. Clone size is stated in some rows and not others, as once, few, many or a class when expanded.

V gene: TRBV28; D gene: TRBD1; J gene: TRBJ1-5; clone size: few; CDR3 protein: CASSPTGEAQQPQHF; CDR3 DNA: TGTGCCAGCAGTCCCACAGGGGAGGCTCAGCAGCCCCAGCATTTT
V gene: TRBV30; D gene: .; J gene: TRBJ2-7; clone size: .; CDR3 protein: CAWDFSHEQYF; CDR3 DNA: TGTGCCTGGGACTTTTCACACGAGCAGTACTTC
V gene: TRBV9; D gene: .; J gene: TRBJ1-5; clone size: many; CDR3 protein: CASSVGADSNQPQHF; CDR3 DNA: TGTGCCAGCAGCGTAGGGGCAGATAGCAATCAGCCCCAGCATTTT
V gene: TRBV12-3/TRBV12-4; D gene: TRBD1; J gene: TRBJ2-7; clone size: .; CDR3 protein: CASTRTGGSYEQYF; CDR3 DNA: TGTGCCAGCACCAGGACAGGGGGCTCCTACGAGCAGTACTTC
V gene: TRBV12-3/TRBV12-4; D gene: .; J gene: TRBJ1-2; clone size: many; CDR3 protein: CAVWENSNYGYTF; CDR3 DNA: TGTGCAGTCTGGGAGAACTCTAACTATGGCTACACCTTC
V gene: TRBV20-1; D gene: .; J gene: TRBJ1-5; clone size: .; CDR3 protein: CSALSGDQPQHF; CDR3 DNA: TGCAGTGCCTTGTCGGGTGATCAGCCCCAGCATTTT
V gene: TRBV19; D gene: .; J gene: TRBJ1-1; clone size: many; CDR3 protein: CASNVLGDTEAFF; CDR3 DNA: TGTGCCAGTAATGTCCTGGGAGACACTGAAGCTTTCTTT
V gene: TRBV6-1; D gene: TRBD2; J gene: TRBJ2-5; clone size: many; CDR3 protein: CASRRASGGAGLGETQYF; CDR3 DNA: TGTGCCAGCAGAAGGGCTAGCGGGGGGGCGGGTCTCGGTGAGACCCAGTACTTC
V gene: TRBV12-3/TRBV12-4; D gene: .; J gene: TRBJ1-6; clone size: many; CDR3 protein: CASRSPGGSPLHF; CDR3 DNA: TGTGCCAGCAGGTCACCGGGCGGATCACCCCTCCACTTT
V gene: TRBV6-1; D gene: .; J gene: TRBJ2-7; clone size: many; CDR3 protein: CASSVISGPLEQYF; CDR3 DNA: TGTGCCAGCAGTGTGATTTCAGGGCCCCTAGAGCAGTACTTC
V gene: TRBV10-3; D gene: .; J gene: TRBJ2-5; clone size: many; CDR3 protein: CAISEGPETQYF; CDR3 DNA: TGTGCCATCAGTGAGGGCCCAGAGACCCAGTACTTC
V gene: TRBV7-9; D gene: .; J gene: TRBJ2-7; clone size: many; CDR3 protein: CASSLGPGSEQYF; CDR3 DNA: TGTGCCAGCAGCTTAGGCCCGGGAAGCGAGCAGTACTTC
V gene: TRBV5-2; D gene: .; J gene: TRBJ1-3; clone size: many; CDR3 protein: CASNQFKPWGQGIGSSGNTIYF; CDR3 DNA: .
V gene: TRBV11-2; D gene: .; J gene: TRBJ2-2; clone size: many; CDR3 protein: CASSSLTGELFF; CDR3 DNA: TGTGCCAGCTCGTCTTTGACCGGGGAGCTGTTTTTT
V gene: TRBV11-2; D gene: .; J gene: TRBJ2-2; clone size: many; CDR3 protein: CASSLESRAANTGELFF; CDR3 DNA: TGTGCCAGCAGCTTAGAGTCTAGGGCGGCGAACACCGGGGAGCTGTTTTTT
V gene: TRBV6-1; D gene: TRBD1; J gene: TRBJ1-2; clone size: .; CDR3 protein: CASRGQGFIGGYTF; CDR3 DNA: TGTGCCAGCAGAGGACAGGGGTTTATCGGAGGCTACACCTTC
V gene: TRBV24-1; D gene: TRBD2; J gene: TRBJ2-2; clone size: .; CDR3 protein: CATSVSRAGAGELFF; CDR3 DNA: TGTGCCACCAGTGTCTCGCGGGCGGGGGCCGGGGAGCTGTTTTTT
V gene: TRBV28; D gene: .; J gene: TRBJ2-2; clone size: many; CDR3 protein: CASKENTGELFF; CDR3 DNA: TGTGCCAGCAAGGAGAACACCGGGGAGCTGTTTTTT
V gene: TRBV11-2; D gene: TRBD1; J gene: TRBJ1-1; clone size: many; CDR3 protein: CASSYSGGDTEAFF; CDR3 DNA: TGTGCCAGCAGCTACTCAGGGGGGGACACTGAAGCTTTCTTT
V gene: TRBV27; D gene: .; J gene: TRBJ1-2; clone size: many; CDR3 protein: CASLSRAGANYGYTF; CDR3 DNA: TGTGCCAGCCTATCCCGGGCAGGAGCCAACTATGGCTACACCTTC
V gene: TRBV6-2/TRBV6-3; D gene: .; J gene: TRBJ1-5; clone size: few; CDR3 protein: CASDPAFNQPQHF; CDR3 DNA: TGTGCCAGCGATCCGGCCTTCAATCAGCCCCAGCATTTT
V gene: TRBV20-1; D gene: .; J gene: TRBJ2-2; clone size: many; CDR3 protein: CSATRGGAVTGELFF; CDR3 DNA: TGCAGTGCTACAAGAGGGGGGGCCGTGACCGGGGAGCTGTTTTTT
V gene: TRBV6-5; D gene: .; J gene: TRBJ2-5; clone size: .; CDR3 protein: CASSYSETQETQYF; CDR3 DNA: TGTGCCAGCAGTTACTCGGAGACCCAAGAGACCCAGTACTTC
V gene: TRBV30; D gene: TRBD2; J gene: TRBJ2-5; clone size: many; CDR3 protein: CAWSPSGETQYF; CDR3 DNA: TGTGCCTGGAGTCCTAGCGGAGAGACCCAGTACTTC
V gene: TRBV7-2; D gene: .; J gene: TRBJ1-6; clone size: .; CDR3 protein: CASSLSGDSPLHF; CDR3 DNA: TGTGCCAGCAGCCTATCAGGCGATTCACCCCTCCACTTT
V gene: TRBV6-5; D gene: .; J gene: TRBJ2-7; clone size: many; CDR3 protein: CASSYSQDNYEQYF; CDR3 DNA: TGTGCCAGCAGTTACTCCCAGGACAACTACGAGCAGTACTTC
V gene: TRBV11-2; D gene: .; J gene: TRBJ2-2; clone size: .; CDR3 protein: CASSATINGELFF; CDR3 DNA: TGTGCCAGCAGCGCAACAATCAACGGGGAGCTGTTTTTT
V gene: TRBV7-9; D gene: .; J gene: TRBJ1-1; clone size: few; CDR3 protein: CASSLETGSTEAFF; CDR3 DNA: TGTGCCAGCAGCTTAGAAACAGGTTCCACTGAAGCTTTCTTT